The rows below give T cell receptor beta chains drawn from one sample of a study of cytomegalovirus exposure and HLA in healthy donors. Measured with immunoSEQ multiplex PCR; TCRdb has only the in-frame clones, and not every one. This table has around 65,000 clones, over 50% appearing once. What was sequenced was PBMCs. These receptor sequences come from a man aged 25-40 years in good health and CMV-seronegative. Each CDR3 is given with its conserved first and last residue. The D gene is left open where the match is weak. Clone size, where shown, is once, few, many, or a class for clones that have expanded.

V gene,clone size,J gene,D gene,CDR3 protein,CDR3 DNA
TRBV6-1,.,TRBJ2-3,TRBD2,CASISGLVEWDTQYF,TGTGCCAGCATATCGGGACTAGTGGAATGGGATACGCAGTATTTT
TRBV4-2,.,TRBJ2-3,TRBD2,CASSPAGGPLTDTQYF,TGTGCCAGCAGCCCGGCGGGGGGGCCTCTCACAGATACGCAGTATTTT
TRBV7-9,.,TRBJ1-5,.,CASSFNSPNQPQHF,TGTGCCAGCAGCTTTAACAGCCCCAATCAGCCCCAGCATTTT
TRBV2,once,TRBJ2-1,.,CASSRAWNEQFF,TGTGCCAGCAGTCGCGCATGGAATGAGCAGTTCTTC
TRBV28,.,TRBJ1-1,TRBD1,CASSLTPDRTEAFF,TGTGCCAGCAGTTTAACCCCGGACAGGACTGAAGCTTTCTTT
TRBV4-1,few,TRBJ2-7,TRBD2,CASSQGLAGGRSYEQYF,TGCGCCAGCAGCCAGGGACTAGCGGGGGGACGGTCCTACGAGCAGTACTTC
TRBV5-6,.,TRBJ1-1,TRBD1,CASSLRLQGARTEAFF,TGTGCCAGCAGCTTACGGTTACAGGGGGCGCGTACTGAAGCTTTCTTT
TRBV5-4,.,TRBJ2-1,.,CASSFPLGNSYNEQFF,TGTGCCAGCAGCTTCCCCCTCGGTAACTCCTACAATGAGCAGTTCTTC
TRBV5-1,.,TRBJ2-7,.,CASRHDGDTYEQYF,TGCGCCAGCAGACACGACGGGGACACCTACGAGCAGTACTTC
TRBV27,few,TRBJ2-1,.,CASSFRRGQDNEQFF,TGTGCCAGCAGTTTTCGGAGGGGGCAAGACAATGAGCAGTTCTTC
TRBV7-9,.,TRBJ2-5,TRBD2,CASSLRGARETQYF,TGTGCCAGCAGCTTGCGGGGGGCTAGGGAGACCCAGTACTTC
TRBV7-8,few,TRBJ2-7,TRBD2,CASSLVGEGEQYF,TGTGCCAGCAGCTTAGTTGGGGAGGGCGAGCAGTACTTC
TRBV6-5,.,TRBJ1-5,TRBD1,CASRPDRGPNQPQHF,TGTGCCAGCAGACCCGACAGGGGGCCTAATCAGCCCCAGCATTTT
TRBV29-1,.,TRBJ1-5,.,CSAPPGVLLMVGQPQHF,TGCAGCGCACCTCCGGGGGTACTTTTAATGGTAGGTCAGCCCCAGCATTTT
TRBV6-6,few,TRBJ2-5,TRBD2,CASSYSLAGGLETQYF,TGTGCCAGCAGTTATTCGCTAGCGGGGGGGCTTGAGACCCAGTACTTC
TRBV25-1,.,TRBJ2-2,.,CASSGGMGLGLFF,TGTGCCAGCAGTGGGGGCATGGGACTCGGCCTGTTTTTT
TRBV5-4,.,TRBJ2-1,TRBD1,CASSFGTGDSYNEQFF,TGTGCCAGCAGCTTTGGGACAGGGGATTCCTACAATGAGCAGTTCTTC
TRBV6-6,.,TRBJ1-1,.,CASSPRGSDTEAFF,TGTGCCAGCAGTCCACGGGGGTCGGACACTGAAGCTTTCTTT
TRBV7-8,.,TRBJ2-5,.,CASSIRQGAGGLKETQYF,TGTGCCAGCAGCATACGTCAGGGGGCGGGGGGGCTGAAAGAGACCCAGTACTTC
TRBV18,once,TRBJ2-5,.,CASSLGLQETQYF,TGTGCCAGCTCACTCGGACTCCAAGAGACCCAGTACTTC
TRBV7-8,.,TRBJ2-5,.,CASSPRHFQETQYF,TGTGCCAGCAGCCCTCGACATTTTCAAGAGACCCAGTACTTC
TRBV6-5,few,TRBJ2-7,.,CASSYSWTGEVEQYF,TGTGCCAGCAGTTACTCTTGGACTGGGGAGGTCGAGCAGTACTTC
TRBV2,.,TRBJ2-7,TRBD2,CASRLAGELREQYF,TGTGCCAGCCGGCTAGCGGGGGAATTGAGGGAGCAGTACTTC
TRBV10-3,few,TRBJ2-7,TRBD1,CAIRNGQGADEQYF,TGTGCCATCAGAAACGGACAGGGGGCGGACGAGCAGTACTTC
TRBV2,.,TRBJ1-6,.,CASSEMDRLNSPLHF,TGTGCCAGCAGTGAGATGGACAGACTGAATTCACCCCTCCACTTT
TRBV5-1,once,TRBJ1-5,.,CASSIGGGQPQHF,TGCGCCAGCTCAATTGGGGGGGGACAGCCCCAGCATTTT
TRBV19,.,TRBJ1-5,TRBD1,CASRILGDSQHF,TGTGCCAGTCGAATCCTGGGGGACAGCCAGCATTTT
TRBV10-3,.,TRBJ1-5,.,CAISESDREEVQHF,TGTGCCATCAGTGAGTCTGATAGAGAAGAAGTCCAGCATTTT
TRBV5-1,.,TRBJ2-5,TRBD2,CASSLAAGGDQETQYF,TGCGCCAGCAGCTTGGCCGCGGGGGGGGACCAAGAGACCCAGTACTTC
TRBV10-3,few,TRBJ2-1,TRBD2,CASGTSGAPPYNEQFF,TGTGCCTCGGGGACTAGCGGGGCTCCCCCCTACAATGAGCAGTTCTTC
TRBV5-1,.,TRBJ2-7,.,CASSLEQPPYEQYF,TGCGCCAGCAGCTTGGAACAGCCACCCTACGAGCAGTACTTC
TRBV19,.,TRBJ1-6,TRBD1,CASSIDYRGQSSYNSPLHF,TGTGCCAGTAGTATCGATTACAGGGGACAGAGCTCCTATAATTCACCCCTCCACTTT
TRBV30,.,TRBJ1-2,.,CAWSAGYLTSHF,TGTGCCTGGAGTGCGGGATATCTCACTTCACACTTC
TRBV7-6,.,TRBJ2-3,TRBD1,CASSAAGQVSTDTQYF,TGTGCCAGCAGCGCGGCAGGACAGGTCTCGACAGATACGCAGTATTTT
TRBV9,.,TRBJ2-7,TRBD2,CASSVVPSGGFFEQYF,TGTGCCAGCAGCGTAGTCCCTAGCGGGGGCTTTTTCGAGCAGTACTTC
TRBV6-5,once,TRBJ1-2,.,CASREGGSYGYTF,TGTGCCAGCAGAGAGGGAGGATCGTATGGCTACACCTTC
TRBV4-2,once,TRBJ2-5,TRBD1,CASSHATGGQETQYF,TGTGCCAGCAGCCACGCCACAGGGGGCCAAGAGACCCAGTACTTC
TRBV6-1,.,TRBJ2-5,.,CASTPAETQYF,TGTGCCAGCACCCCCGCGGAGACCCAGTACTTC
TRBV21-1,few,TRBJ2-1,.,CASNEEEASGGASYNEQFF,TGTGCCAGCAACGAGGAAGAGGCTAGCGGGGGGGCCTCCTACAATGAGCAGTTCTTC
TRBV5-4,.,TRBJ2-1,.,CASSVPGHSSYNEQFF,TGTGCCAGCAGCGTACCGGGACACAGCTCCTACAATGAGCAGTTCTTC
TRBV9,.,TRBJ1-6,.,CASSRTGNNSPLHF,TGTGCCAGCAGCCGTACGGGGAACAATTCACCCCTCCACTTT